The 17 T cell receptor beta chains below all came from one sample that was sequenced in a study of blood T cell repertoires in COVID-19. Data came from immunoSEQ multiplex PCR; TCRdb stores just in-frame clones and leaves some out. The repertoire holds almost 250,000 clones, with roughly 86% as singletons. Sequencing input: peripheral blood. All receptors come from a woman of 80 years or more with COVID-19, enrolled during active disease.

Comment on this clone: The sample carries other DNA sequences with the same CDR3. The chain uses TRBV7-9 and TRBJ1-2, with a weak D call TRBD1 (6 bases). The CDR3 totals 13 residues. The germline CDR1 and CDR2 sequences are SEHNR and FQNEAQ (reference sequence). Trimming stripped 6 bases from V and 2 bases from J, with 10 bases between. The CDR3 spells CASSPTGNYGYTF. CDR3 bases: TGTGCCAGCAGTCCGACAGGAAACTATGGCTACACCTTC.

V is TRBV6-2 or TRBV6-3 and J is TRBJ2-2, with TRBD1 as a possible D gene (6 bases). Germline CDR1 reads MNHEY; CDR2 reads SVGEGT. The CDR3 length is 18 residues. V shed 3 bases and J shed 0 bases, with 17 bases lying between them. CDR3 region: CASSYFGQRPTNTGELFF. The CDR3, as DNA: TGTGCCAGCAGTTATTTTGGACAGCGCCCAACGAACACCGGGGAGCTGTTTTTT.

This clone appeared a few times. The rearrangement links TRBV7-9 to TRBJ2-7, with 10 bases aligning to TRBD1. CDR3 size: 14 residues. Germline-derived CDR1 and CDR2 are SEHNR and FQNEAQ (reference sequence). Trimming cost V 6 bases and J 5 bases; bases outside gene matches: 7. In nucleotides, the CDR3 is TGTGCCAGCAGTTCGTTGGGGACAGGGGACGAGCAGTACGTC. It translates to CASSSLGTGDEQYV.

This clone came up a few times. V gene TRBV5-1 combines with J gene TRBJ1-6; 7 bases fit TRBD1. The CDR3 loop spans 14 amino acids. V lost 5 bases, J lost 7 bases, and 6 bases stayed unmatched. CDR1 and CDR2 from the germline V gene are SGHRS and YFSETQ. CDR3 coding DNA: TGCGCCAGCAGAAGGACAGGCGACAATTCACCCCTCCACTTT. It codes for CASRRTGDNSPLHF.

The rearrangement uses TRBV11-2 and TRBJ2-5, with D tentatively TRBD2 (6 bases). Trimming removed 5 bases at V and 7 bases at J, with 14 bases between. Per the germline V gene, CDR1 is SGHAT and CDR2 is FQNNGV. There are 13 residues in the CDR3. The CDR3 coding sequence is TGTGCCAGCAGCGGGACTCGCCTGGCGACCCAGTACTTC. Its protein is CASSGTRLATQYF. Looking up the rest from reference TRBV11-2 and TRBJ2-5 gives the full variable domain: EAGVAQSPRYKIIEKRQSVAFWCNPISGHATLYWYQQILGQGPKLLIQFQNNGVVDDSQLPKDRFSAERLKGVDSTLKIQPAKLEDSAVYLCASSGTRLATQYFGPGTRLLVL.

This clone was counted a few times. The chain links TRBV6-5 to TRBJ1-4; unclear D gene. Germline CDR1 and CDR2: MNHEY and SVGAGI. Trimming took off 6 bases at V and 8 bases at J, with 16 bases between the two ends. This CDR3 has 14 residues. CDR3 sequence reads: CASRRAGIGEKLFF. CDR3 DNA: TGTGCCAGCAGAAGAGCGGGGATAGGAGAAAAACTGTTTTTT.

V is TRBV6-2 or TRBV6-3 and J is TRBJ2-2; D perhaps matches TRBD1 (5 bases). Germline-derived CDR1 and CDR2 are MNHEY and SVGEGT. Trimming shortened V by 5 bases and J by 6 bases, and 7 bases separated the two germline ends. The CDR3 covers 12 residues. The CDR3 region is CASSKGPGELFF. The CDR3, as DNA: TGTGCCAGCAGTAAGGGGCCCGGGGAGCTGTTTTTT.

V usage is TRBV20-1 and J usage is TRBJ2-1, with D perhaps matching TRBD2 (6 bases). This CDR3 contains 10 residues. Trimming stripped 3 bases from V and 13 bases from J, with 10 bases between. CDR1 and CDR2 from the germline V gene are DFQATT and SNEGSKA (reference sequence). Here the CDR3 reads CSARGLEQFF. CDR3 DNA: TGCAGTGCTAGGGGACTCGAACAGTTCTTC.

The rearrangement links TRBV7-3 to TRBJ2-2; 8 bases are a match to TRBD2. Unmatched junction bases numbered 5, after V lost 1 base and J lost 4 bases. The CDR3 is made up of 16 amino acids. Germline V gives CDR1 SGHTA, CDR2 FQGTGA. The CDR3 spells CASSLKAGTSTGELFF. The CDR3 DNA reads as TGTGCCAGCAGCTTAAAGGCCGGGACTAGCACCGGGGAGCTGTTTTTT.

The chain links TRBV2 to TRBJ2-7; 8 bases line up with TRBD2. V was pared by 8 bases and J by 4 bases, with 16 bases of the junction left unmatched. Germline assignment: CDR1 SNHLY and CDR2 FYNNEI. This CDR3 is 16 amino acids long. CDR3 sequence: CASFGSAGDLTYEQYF. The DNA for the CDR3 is TGTGCCAGCTTCGGGTCAGCGGGGGACCTGACATACGAGCAGTACTTC. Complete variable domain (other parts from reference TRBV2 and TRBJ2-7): EPEVTQTPSHQVTQMGQEVILRCVPISNHLYFYWYRQILGQKVEFLVSFYNNEISEKSEIFDDQFSVERPDGSNFTLKIRSTKLEDSAMYFCASFGSAGDLTYEQYFGPGTRLTVT.

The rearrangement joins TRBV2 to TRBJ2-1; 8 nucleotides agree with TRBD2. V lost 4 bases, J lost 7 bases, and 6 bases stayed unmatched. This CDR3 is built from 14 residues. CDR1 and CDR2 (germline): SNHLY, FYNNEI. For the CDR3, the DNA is TGTGCCAGCAGTGGGACTAGCTCCCCAAATGAGCAGTTCTTC. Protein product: CASSGTSSPNEQFF.

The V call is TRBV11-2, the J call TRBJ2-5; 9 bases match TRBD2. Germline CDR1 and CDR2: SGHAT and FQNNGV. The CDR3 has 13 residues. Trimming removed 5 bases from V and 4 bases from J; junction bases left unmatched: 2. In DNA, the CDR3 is TGTGCCAGCAGCGGACTAGCGAGAGAGACCCAGTACTTC. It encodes CASSGLARETQYF.

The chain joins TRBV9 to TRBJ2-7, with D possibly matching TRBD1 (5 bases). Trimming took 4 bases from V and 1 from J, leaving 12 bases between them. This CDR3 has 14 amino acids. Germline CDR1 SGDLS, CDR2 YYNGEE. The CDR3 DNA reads TGTGCCAGCAGCCCTTTGGACACGTCCTACGAGCAGTACTTC. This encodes CASSPLDTSYEQYF.

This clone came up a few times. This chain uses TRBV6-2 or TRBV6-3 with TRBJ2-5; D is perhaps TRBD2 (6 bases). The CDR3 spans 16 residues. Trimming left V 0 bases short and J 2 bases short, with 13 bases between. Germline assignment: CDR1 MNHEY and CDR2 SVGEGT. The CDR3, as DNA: TGTGCCAGCAGTTACTCGTACCCTAGCGAGCAAGAGACCCAGTACTTC. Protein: CASSYSYPSEQETQYF.

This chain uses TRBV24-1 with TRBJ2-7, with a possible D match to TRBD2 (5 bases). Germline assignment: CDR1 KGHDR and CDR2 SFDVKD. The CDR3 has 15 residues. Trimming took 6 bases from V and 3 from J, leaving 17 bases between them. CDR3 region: CATSRTEGSIYEQYF. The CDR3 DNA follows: TGTGCCACCAGTAGAACCGAGGGCAGCATCTACGAGCAGTACTTC.

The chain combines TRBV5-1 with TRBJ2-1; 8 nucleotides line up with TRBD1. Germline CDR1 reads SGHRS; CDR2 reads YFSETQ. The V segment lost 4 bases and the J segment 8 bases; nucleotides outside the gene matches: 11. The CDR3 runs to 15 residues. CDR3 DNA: TGCGCCAGCAGCGGCGGACAGGGTAGGCTTGATGAGCAGTTCTTC. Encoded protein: CASSGGQGRLDEQFF.

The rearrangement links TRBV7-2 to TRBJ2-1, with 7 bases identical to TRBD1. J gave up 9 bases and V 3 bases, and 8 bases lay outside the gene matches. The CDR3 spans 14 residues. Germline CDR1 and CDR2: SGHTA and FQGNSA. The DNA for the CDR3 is TGTGCCAGCAGCTTCCCGGGACAGTCCCCTGAGCAGTTCTTC. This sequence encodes CASSFPGQSPEQFF.